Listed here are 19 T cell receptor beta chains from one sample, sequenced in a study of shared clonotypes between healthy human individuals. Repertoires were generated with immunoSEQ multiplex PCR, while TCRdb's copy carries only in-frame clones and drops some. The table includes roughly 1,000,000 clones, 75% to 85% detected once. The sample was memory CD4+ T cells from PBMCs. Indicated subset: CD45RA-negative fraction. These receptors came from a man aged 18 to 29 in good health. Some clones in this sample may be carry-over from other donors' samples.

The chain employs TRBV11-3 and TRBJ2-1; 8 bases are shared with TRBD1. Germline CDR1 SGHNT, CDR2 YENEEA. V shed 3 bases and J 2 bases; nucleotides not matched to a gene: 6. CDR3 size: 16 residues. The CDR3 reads CASSLTGTGAYNEQFF. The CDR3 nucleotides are TGTGCCAGCAGCTTGACCGGGACAGGAGCCTACAATGAGCAGTTCTTC.

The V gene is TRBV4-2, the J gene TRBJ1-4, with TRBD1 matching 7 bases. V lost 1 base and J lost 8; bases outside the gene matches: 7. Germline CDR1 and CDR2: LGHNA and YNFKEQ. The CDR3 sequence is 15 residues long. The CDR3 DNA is TGTGCCAGCAGCCAAGGCGCCAGGGGGATCGAAAAACTGTTTTTT. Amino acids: CASSQGARGIEKLFF.

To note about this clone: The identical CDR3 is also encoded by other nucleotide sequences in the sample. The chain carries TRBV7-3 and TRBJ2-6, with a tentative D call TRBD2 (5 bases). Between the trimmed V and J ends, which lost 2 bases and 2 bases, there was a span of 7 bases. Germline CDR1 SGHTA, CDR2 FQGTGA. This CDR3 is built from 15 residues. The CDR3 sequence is CASSLGGAGANVLTF. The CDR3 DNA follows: TGTGCCAGCAGCTTAGGAGGTGCTGGGGCCAACGTCCTGACTTTC.

The CDR3 loop is CASSPHPGGAGANVLTF. In DNA, the CDR3 is TGTGCCAGCAGTCCCCACCCGGGGGGTGCTGGGGCCAACGTCCTGACTTTC. The chain links TRBV25-1 to TRBJ2-6; 7 bases match TRBD2. The CDR3 sequence is 17 residues long. V was pared by 5 bases and J by 2 bases, with 9 bases of the junction left unmatched. CDR1 and CDR2 (germline): MGHDK, SYGVNS.

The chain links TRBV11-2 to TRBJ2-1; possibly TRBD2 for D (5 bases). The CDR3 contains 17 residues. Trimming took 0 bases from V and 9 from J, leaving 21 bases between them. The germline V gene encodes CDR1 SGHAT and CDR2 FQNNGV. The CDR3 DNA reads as TGTGCCAGCAGCTTAGATCGGTTTAGAGGGAGTCGGGGTGAGCAGTTCTTC. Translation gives CASSLDRFRGSRGEQFF.

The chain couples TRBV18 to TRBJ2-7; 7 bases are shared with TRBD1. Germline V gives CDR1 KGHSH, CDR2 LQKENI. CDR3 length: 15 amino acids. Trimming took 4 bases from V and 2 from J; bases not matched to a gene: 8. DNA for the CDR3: TGTGCCAGCTCACAACCATCGGGACAGACCTACGAGCAGTACTTC. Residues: CASSQPSGQTYEQYF.

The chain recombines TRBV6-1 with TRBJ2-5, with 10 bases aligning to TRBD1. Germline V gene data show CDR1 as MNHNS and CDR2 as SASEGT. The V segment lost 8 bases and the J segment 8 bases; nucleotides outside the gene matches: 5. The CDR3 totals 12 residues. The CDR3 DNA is TGTGCCAGCGACAGGGGGCTTTCAACCCAGTACTTC. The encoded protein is CASDRGLSTQYF.

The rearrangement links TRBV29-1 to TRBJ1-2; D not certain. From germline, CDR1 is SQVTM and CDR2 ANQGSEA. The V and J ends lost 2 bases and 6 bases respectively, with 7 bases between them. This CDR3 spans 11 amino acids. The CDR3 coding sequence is TGCAGCGTTGAACGCACGGATGGCTACACCTTC. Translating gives CSVERTDGYTF.

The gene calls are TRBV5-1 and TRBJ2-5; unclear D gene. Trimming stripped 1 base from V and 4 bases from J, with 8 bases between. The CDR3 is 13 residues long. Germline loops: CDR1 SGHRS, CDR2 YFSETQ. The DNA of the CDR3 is TGCGCCAGCAGCTTGTTAAGGAGAGAGACCCAGTACTTC. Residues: CASSLLRRETQYF.

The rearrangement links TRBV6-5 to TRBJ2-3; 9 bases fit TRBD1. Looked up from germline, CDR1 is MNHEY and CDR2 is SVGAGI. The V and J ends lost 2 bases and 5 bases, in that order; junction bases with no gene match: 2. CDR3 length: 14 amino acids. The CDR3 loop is CASSYPDRGDTQYF. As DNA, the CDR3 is TGTGCCAGCAGTTACCCGGACAGGGGAGATACGCAGTATTTT.

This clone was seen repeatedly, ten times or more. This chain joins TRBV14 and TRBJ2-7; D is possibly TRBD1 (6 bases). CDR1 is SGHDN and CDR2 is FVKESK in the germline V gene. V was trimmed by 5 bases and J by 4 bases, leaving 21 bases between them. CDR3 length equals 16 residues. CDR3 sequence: CASSDVLGTSPYEQYF. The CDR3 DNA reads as TGTGCCAGCAGCGATGTATTGGGGACATCTCCGTACGAGCAGTACTTC.

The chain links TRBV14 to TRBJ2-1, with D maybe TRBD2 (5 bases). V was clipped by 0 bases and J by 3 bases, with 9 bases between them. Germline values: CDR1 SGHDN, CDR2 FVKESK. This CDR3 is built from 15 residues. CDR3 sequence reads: CASSQDGGLYNEQFF. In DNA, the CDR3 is TGTGCCAGCAGCCAAGACGGCGGGCTCTACAATGAGCAGTTCTTC.

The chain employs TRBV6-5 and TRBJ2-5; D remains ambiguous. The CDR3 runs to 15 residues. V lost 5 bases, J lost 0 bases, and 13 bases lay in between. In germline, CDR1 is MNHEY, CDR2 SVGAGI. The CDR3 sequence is CASSHYTEYQETQYF. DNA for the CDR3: TGTGCCAGCAGTCACTACACAGAGTACCAAGAGACCCAGTACTTC.

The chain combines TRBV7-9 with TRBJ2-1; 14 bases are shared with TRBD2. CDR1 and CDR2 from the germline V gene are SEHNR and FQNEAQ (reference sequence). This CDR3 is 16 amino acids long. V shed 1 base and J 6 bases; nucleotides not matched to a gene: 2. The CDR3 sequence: CASSLGGLAGVNEQFF. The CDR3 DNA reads TGTGCCAGCAGCTTAGGGGGACTAGCGGGAGTCAATGAGCAGTTCTTC.

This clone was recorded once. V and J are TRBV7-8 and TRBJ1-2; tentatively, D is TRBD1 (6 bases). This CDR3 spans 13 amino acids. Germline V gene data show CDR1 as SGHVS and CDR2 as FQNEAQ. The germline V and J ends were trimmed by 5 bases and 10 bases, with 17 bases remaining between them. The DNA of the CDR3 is TGTGCCAGCAGCACACAGGGACTCTACGACTACACCTTC. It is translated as CASSTQGLYDYTF.

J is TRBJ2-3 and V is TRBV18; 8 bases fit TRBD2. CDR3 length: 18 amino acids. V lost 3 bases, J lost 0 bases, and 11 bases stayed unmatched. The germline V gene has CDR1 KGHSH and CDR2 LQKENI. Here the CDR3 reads CASSPPGSGRGSTDTQYF. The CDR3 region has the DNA TGTGCCAGCTCACCCCCAGGGAGCGGGAGAGGTAGCACAGATACGCAGTATTTT. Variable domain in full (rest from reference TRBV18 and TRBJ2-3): NAGVMQNPRHLVRRRGQEARLRCSPMKGHSHVYWYRQLPEEGLKFMVYLQKENIIDESGMPKERFSAEFPKEGPSILRIQQVVRGDSAAYFCASSPPGSGRGSTDTQYFGPGTRLTVL.

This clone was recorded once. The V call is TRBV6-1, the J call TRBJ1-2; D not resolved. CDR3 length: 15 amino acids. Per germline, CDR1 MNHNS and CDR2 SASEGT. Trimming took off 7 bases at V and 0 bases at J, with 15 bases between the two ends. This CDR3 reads CASTGGPRSNYGYTF. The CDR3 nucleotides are TGTGCCAGCACCGGTGGGCCGCGCTCTAACTATGGCTACACCTTC.

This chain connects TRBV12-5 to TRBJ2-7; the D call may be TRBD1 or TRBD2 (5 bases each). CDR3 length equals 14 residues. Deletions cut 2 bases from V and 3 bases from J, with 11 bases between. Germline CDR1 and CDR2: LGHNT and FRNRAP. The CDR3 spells CASGLPGACYEQYF. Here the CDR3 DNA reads TGTGCTAGTGGTTTGCCCGGGGCTTGCTACGAGCAGTACTTC.

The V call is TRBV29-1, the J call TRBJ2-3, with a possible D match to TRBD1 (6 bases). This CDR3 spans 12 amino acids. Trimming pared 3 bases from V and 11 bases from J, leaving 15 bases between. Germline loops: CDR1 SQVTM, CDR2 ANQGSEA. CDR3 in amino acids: CSVDLVGQQQYF. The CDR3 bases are TGCAGCGTTGATCTAGTAGGACAGCAGCAGTATTTT.